A selection of T cell receptor beta chains follows, all from one sample in a study of beta chain features in type 1 diabetes. Measured with immunoSEQ multiplex PCR; TCRdb has only the in-frame clones, and not every one. Among roughly 250,000 clones listed, roughly two thirds were seen once. Sequenced material: naive CD4+ T cells from blood. The receptors originated from a young man in good health. CDR3s include the opening cysteine and the closing phenylalanine or tryptophan. A D gene is named only where the DNA matches it firmly. Expanded clones are given a class, and other clones once, few, many or no size at all.

clone size: -
D gene: TRBD2
J gene: TRBJ2-3
V gene: TRBV25-1
CDR3 protein: CASTPLAGYSTDTQYF
CDR3 DNA: TGTGCCAGCACCCCCCTAGCGGGCTATAGCACAGATACGCAGTATTTT

clone size: -
D gene: TRBD1
J gene: TRBJ2-7
V gene: TRBV7-9
CDR3 protein: CASRLGQGHEQYF
CDR3 DNA: TGTGCCAGCAGGCTAGGACAGGGCCACGAGCAGTACTTC

clone size: once
D gene: -
J gene: TRBJ1-1
V gene: TRBV29-1
CDR3 protein: CSVTRVVNTEAFF
CDR3 DNA: TGCAGCGTTACCAGGGTTGTGAACACTGAAGCTTTCTTT

clone size: -
D gene: -
J gene: TRBJ2-7
V gene: TRBV28
CDR3 protein: CASSSPAGFYEQYF
CDR3 DNA: TGTGCCAGCAGTTCCCCGGCGGGGTTCTACGAGCAGTACTTC

clone size: few
D gene: -
J gene: TRBJ2-3
V gene: TRBV29-1
CDR3 protein: CSVAPGWGRKDTQYF
CDR3 DNA: TGCAGCGTTGCCCCTGGGTGGGGGCGCAAAGATACGCAGTATTTT

clone size: -
D gene: -
J gene: TRBJ2-1
V gene: TRBV5-1
CDR3 protein: CASSGQGEQFF
CDR3 DNA: TGCGCCAGCAGTGGGCAGGGTGAGCAGTTCTTC

clone size: -
D gene: -
J gene: TRBJ2-2
V gene: TRBV27
CDR3 protein: CASRPDRANTGELFF
CDR3 DNA: TGTGCCAGCCGTCCCGACAGAGCGAACACCGGGGAGCTGTTTTTT

clone size: -
D gene: -
J gene: TRBJ2-5
V gene: TRBV6-5
CDR3 protein: CASSYSGSGLQETQYF
CDR3 DNA: TGTGCCAGCAGTTACTCGGGTAGCGGACTCCAAGAGACCCAGTACTTC

clone size: once
D gene: TRBD1
J gene: TRBJ2-3
V gene: TRBV27
CDR3 protein: CATKAGGRFRDTQYF
CDR3 DNA: TGTGCCACCAAGGCAGGGGGCCGCTTTCGAGATACGCAGTATTTT

clone size: -
D gene: TRBD2
J gene: TRBJ2-3
V gene: TRBV7-2
CDR3 protein: CASSFTSGGADTQYF
CDR3 DNA: TGTGCCAGCAGCTTTACTAGCGGGGGGGCAGATACGCAGTATTTT

clone size: once
D gene: -
J gene: TRBJ1-1
V gene: TRBV27
CDR3 protein: CASSLKVLSEAFF
CDR3 DNA: TGTGCCAGCAGTTTAAAGGTGTTGTCTGAAGCTTTCTTT

clone size: -
D gene: -
J gene: TRBJ2-3
V gene: TRBV23-1
CDR3 protein: CASSQWGLYRASTDTQYF
CDR3 DNA: TGCGCCAGCAGTCAATGGGGCTTGTACAGGGCTAGCACAGATACGCAGTATTTT

clone size: -
D gene: -
J gene: TRBJ1-4
V gene: TRBV18
CDR3 protein: CASSPYAGAGEKLFF
CDR3 DNA: TGTGCCAGCTCACCATACGCAGGGGCGGGCGAAAAACTGTTTTTT

clone size: few
D gene: -
J gene: TRBJ2-4
V gene: TRBV29-1
CDR3 protein: CSVEVSETGIQYF
CDR3 DNA: TGCAGCGTTGAAGTTTCCGAGACTGGGATTCAGTACTTC

clone size: -
D gene: -
J gene: TRBJ2-2
V gene: TRBV11-2
CDR3 protein: CASSSRTVAGSDTGELFF
CDR3 DNA: TGTGCCAGCAGCTCCCGGACGGTTGCTGGGTCGGACACCGGGGAGCTGTTTTTT

clone size: -
D gene: -
J gene: TRBJ1-5
V gene: TRBV9
CDR3 protein: CASSVGQGRNQPQHF
CDR3 DNA: TGTGCCAGCAGCGTCGGGCAGGGGCGCAATCAGCCCCAGCATTTT

clone size: -
D gene: TRBD2
J gene: TRBJ2-5
V gene: TRBV28
CDR3 protein: CASSPGTSGRAFGETQYF
CDR3 DNA: TGTGCCAGCAGTCCCGGGACTAGCGGGAGGGCCTTCGGAGAGACCCAGTACTTC

clone size: -
D gene: -
J gene: TRBJ2-5
V gene: TRBV7-2
CDR3 protein: CASSSPGYGLETQYF
CDR3 DNA: TGTGCCAGCAGCTCCCCAGGGTATGGTCTGGAGACCCAGTACTTC

clone size: -
D gene: TRBD1
J gene: TRBJ2-2
V gene: TRBV30
CDR3 protein: CAYRPGTGLTGELFF
CDR3 DNA: TGTGCCTACCGGCCCGGGACAGGGTTGACCGGGGAGCTGTTTTTT

clone size: -
D gene: -
J gene: TRBJ2-1
V gene: TRBV9
CDR3 protein: CASSVSQARGSSYNEQFF
CDR3 DNA: TGTGCCAGCAGCGTAAGTCAAGCTCGGGGGAGCTCCTACAATGAGCAGTTCTTC

clone size: -
D gene: TRBD1
J gene: TRBJ1-2
V gene: TRBV6-5
CDR3 protein: CASMSDRVYGYTF
CDR3 DNA: TGTGCCAGCATGTCGGACAGGGTCTATGGCTACACCTTC

clone size: few
D gene: -
J gene: TRBJ2-3
V gene: TRBV2
CDR3 protein: CASSGRTDTQYF
CDR3 DNA: TGTGCCAGCTCCGGGCGCACAGATACGCAGTATTTT

clone size: -
D gene: -
J gene: TRBJ2-5
V gene: TRBV10-3
CDR3 protein: CAIRPPLQETQYF
CDR3 DNA: TGTGCCATCAGGCCGCCTCTACAAGAGACCCAGTACTTC

clone size: -
D gene: TRBD1
J gene: TRBJ2-1
V gene: TRBV7-2
CDR3 protein: CASSTRTGFDEQFF
CDR3 DNA: TGTGCCAGCAGCACGCGGACAGGGTTCGATGAGCAGTTCTTC

clone size: -
D gene: TRBD2
J gene: TRBJ2-1
V gene: TRBV14
CDR3 protein: CASSQGLAGVSYYNEQFF
CDR3 DNA: TGTGCCAGCAGCCAGGGACTAGCGGGAGTAAGCTACTACAATGAGCAGTTCTTC

clone size: -
D gene: TRBD2
J gene: TRBJ2-5
V gene: TRBV30
CDR3 protein: CAWSDWGRVETQYF
CDR3 DNA: TGTGCCTGGAGTGATTGGGGGAGGGTGGAGACCCAGTACTTC

clone size: once
D gene: -
J gene: TRBJ2-3
V gene: TRBV5-4
CDR3 protein: CASSLAQGIGTDTQYF
CDR3 DNA: TGTGCCAGCAGCTTGGCCCAGGGAATAGGCACAGATACGCAGTATTTT

clone size: -
D gene: -
J gene: TRBJ2-7
V gene: TRBV9
CDR3 protein: CASSVSPGGEQYF
CDR3 DNA: TGTGCCAGCAGCGTAAGTCCCGGAGGAGAGCAGTACTTC

clone size: -
D gene: -
J gene: TRBJ1-1
V gene: TRBV21-1
CDR3 protein: CASSKVDRPGGTEAFF
CDR3 DNA: TGTGCCAGCAGCAAAGTGGACAGGCCCGGTGGCACTGAAGCTTTCTTT

clone size: -
D gene: TRBD1
J gene: TRBJ2-2
V gene: TRBV29-1
CDR3 protein: CSVETGDRTGELFF
CDR3 DNA: TGCAGCGTTGAGACAGGGGATCGCACCGGGGAGCTGTTTTTT

clone size: once
D gene: -
J gene: TRBJ2-3
V gene: TRBV19
CDR3 protein: CASSISTDTQYF
CDR3 DNA: TGTGCCAGTAGTATTAGCACAGATACGCAGTATTTT

clone size: -
D gene: -
J gene: TRBJ2-7
V gene: TRBV30
CDR3 protein: CATEQGSGRGQYF
CDR3 DNA: TGTGCGACAGAACAGGGATCAGGCCGGGGGCAGTACTTC

clone size: -
D gene: TRBD1
J gene: TRBJ2-5
V gene: TRBV25-1
CDR3 protein: CASSEEGQVSETQYF
CDR3 DNA: TGTGCCAGCAGTGAAGAAGGACAGGTCTCTGAGACCCAGTACTTC

clone size: -
D gene: -
J gene: TRBJ1-1
V gene: TRBV13
CDR3 protein: CASSLTGTTTEAFF
CDR3 DNA: TGTGCCAGCAGTCTTACCGGGACAACGACTGAAGCTTTCTTT

clone size: -
D gene: TRBD1
J gene: TRBJ1-2
V gene: TRBV30
CDR3 protein: CAWSAQGRGGYGYTF
CDR3 DNA: TGTGCCTGGAGTGCACAGGGGCGCGGGGGCTATGGCTACACCTTC

clone size: once
D gene: -
J gene: TRBJ2-5
V gene: TRBV5-1
CDR3 protein: CASSFGQGWQETQYF
CDR3 DNA: TGCGCCAGCAGCTTCGGTCAAGGCTGGCAAGAGACCCAGTACTTC

clone size: -
D gene: -
J gene: TRBJ2-1
V gene: TRBV19
CDR3 protein: CASSILGGSYNEQFF
CDR3 DNA: TGTGCCAGTAGTATTCTGGGGGGTTCCTACAATGAGCAGTTCTTC

clone size: -
D gene: -
J gene: TRBJ2-5
V gene: TRBV5-1
CDR3 protein: CASSSELQETQYF
CDR3 DNA: TGCGCCAGCAGCTCGGAACTCCAAGAGACCCAGTACTTC

clone size: -
D gene: -
J gene: TRBJ2-5
V gene: TRBV4-3
CDR3 protein: CASSYSRGGKETQYF
CDR3 DNA: TGCGCCAGCAGCTACTCCAGGGGCGGGAAGGAGACCCAGTACTTC

clone size: -
D gene: -
J gene: TRBJ2-7
V gene: TRBV29-1
CDR3 protein: CSACPDSCSYEQYF
CDR3 DNA: TGCAGCGCCTGCCCTGACAGTTGCTCCTACGAGCAGTACTTC

clone size: few
D gene: -
J gene: TRBJ2-1
V gene: TRBV9
CDR3 protein: CASSVVSSGEQFF
CDR3 DNA: TGTGCCAGCAGCGTAGTCAGTTCGGGTGAGCAGTTCTTC

clone size: -
D gene: -
J gene: TRBJ2-4
V gene: TRBV4-1
CDR3 protein: CASSQAYRASKNIQYF
CDR3 DNA: TGCGCCAGCAGCCAAGCCTACAGGGCTTCCAAAAACATTCAGTACTTC

clone size: few
D gene: -
J gene: TRBJ2-1
V gene: TRBV29-1
CDR3 protein: CSVEDREYNEQFF
CDR3 DNA: TGCAGCGTAGAGGACAGAGAGTACAATGAGCAGTTCTTC

clone size: few
D gene: -
J gene: TRBJ1-3
V gene: TRBV30
CDR3 protein: CAGDAGGDTIYF
CDR3 DNA: TGTGCCGGGGACGCGGGAGGGGACACCATATATTTT

clone size: -
D gene: -
J gene: TRBJ2-6
V gene: TRBV4-3
CDR3 protein: CASSHLTGANVLTF
CDR3 DNA: TGCGCCAGCAGCCACCTCACTGGGGCCAACGTCCTGACTTTC

clone size: -
D gene: -
J gene: TRBJ1-2
V gene: TRBV30
CDR3 protein: CAWSPDGYGYTF
CDR3 DNA: TGTGCCTGGAGTCCGGACGGCTATGGCTACACCTTC

clone size: -
D gene: -
J gene: TRBJ2-7
V gene: TRBV6-1
CDR3 protein: CASSEREQYF
CDR3 DNA: TGTGCCAGCAGTGAAAGGGAGCAGTACTTC

clone size: -
D gene: -
J gene: TRBJ2-3
V gene: TRBV29-1
CDR3 protein: CSVGGVYTDTQYF
CDR3 DNA: TGCAGCGTTGGAGGGGTCTACACAGATACGCAGTATTTT

clone size: -
D gene: -
J gene: TRBJ2-1
V gene: TRBV30
CDR3 protein: CAWGRGPPLGEQFF
CDR3 DNA: TGTGCCTGGGGCCGGGGGCCTCCATTGGGGGAGCAGTTCTTC

clone size: -
D gene: -
J gene: TRBJ2-7
V gene: TRBV9
CDR3 protein: CASSVARNPTYSYEQYF
CDR3 DNA: TGTGCCAGCAGCGTAGCTCGAAACCCAACTTACTCCTACGAGCAGTACTTC

clone size: -
D gene: TRBD2
J gene: TRBJ2-5
V gene: TRBV10-3
CDR3 protein: CAIRLGGLAVRETQYF
CDR3 DNA: TGTGCCATCAGGCTGGGGGGACTAGCGGTCCGGGAGACCCAGTACTTC

clone size: -
D gene: -
J gene: TRBJ1-1
V gene: TRBV27
CDR3 protein: CASSIPNSYTEAFF
CDR3 DNA: TGTGCCAGCAGCATCCCGAACAGCTACACTGAAGCTTTCTTT

clone size: -
D gene: -
J gene: TRBJ1-5
V gene: TRBV29-1
CDR3 protein: CSVQERGDQPQHF
CDR3 DNA: TGCAGCGTCCAGGAGCGCGGGGATCAGCCCCAGCATTTT

clone size: -
D gene: -
J gene: TRBJ2-3
V gene: TRBV30
CDR3 protein: CAWRQGGNTQYF
CDR3 DNA: TGTGCCTGGAGGCAGGGCGGTAATACGCAGTATTTT

clone size: few
D gene: TRBD1
J gene: TRBJ2-5
V gene: TRBV15
CDR3 protein: CATSRAGTGAETQYF
CDR3 DNA: TGTGCCACCAGCAGGGCCGGGACAGGGGCCGAGACCCAGTACTTC

clone size: -
D gene: TRBD1
J gene: TRBJ2-7
V gene: TRBV5-1
CDR3 protein: CASSPGTANYEQYF
CDR3 DNA: TGCGCCAGCAGTCCCGGGACAGCAAACTACGAGCAGTACTTC

clone size: -
D gene: -
J gene: TRBJ2-1
V gene: TRBV7-6
CDR3 protein: CASSLALFSGYNEQFF
CDR3 DNA: TGTGCCAGCAGCTTAGCGCTATTTAGCGGATACAATGAGCAGTTCTTC

clone size: -
D gene: -
J gene: TRBJ1-1
V gene: TRBV30
CDR3 protein: CAWSPRGRVPNTEAFF
CDR3 DNA: TGTGCCTGGAGTCCACGCGGGAGGGTACCGAACACTGAAGCTTTCTTT

clone size: -
D gene: -
J gene: TRBJ2-3
V gene: TRBV30
CDR3 protein: CAWQNVRDTQYF
CDR3 DNA: TGTGCCTGGCAGAATGTTAGAGATACGCAGTATTTT

clone size: -
D gene: -
J gene: TRBJ1-4
V gene: TRBV29-1
CDR3 protein: CSVERNEKLFF
CDR3 DNA: TGCAGCGTTGAAAGGAATGAAAAACTGTTTTTT